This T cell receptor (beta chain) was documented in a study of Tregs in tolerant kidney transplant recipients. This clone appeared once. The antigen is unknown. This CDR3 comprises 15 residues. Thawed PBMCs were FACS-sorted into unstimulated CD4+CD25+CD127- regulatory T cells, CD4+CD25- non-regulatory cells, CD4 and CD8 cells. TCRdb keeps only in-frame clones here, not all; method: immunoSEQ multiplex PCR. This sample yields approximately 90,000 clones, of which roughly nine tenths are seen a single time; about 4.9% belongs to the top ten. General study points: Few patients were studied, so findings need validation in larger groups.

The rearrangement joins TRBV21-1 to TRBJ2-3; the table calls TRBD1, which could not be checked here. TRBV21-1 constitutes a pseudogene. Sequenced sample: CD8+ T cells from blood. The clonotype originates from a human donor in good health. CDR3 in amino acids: CASSAGQGSTDTQYF. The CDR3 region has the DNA TGTGCCAGCAGCGCGGGACAGGGGAGCACAGATACGCAGTATTTT.